A selection of T cell receptor beta chains follows, all from one sample in a study of cytomegalovirus exposure and HLA in healthy donors. The assay was immunoSEQ multiplex PCR, and TCRdb's table has in-frame clones only and misses some. The sample contains 150,000 or so clones, about 80% of which appear only once. The sequenced sample consisted of PBMCs. The source of these receptors is a man in his forties in good health and CMV-seropositive. Both conserved end residues are part of each CDR3. Each record gives: D gene, J gene, clone size, CDR3 length, V gene, CDR3 DNA, CDR3 protein. The D gene is left open where the match is weak. Size is stated for part of the rows, as once, few or many counts, or as a class when the clone is expanded.

D: -; J: TRBJ1-1; size: once; length: 13; V: TRBV5-1; DNA: TGCGCCAGCAGCCAAGACAGGTACACTGAAGCTTTCTTT; CDR3: CASSQDRYTEAFF
D: TRBD2; J: TRBJ2-1; size: few; length: 15; V: TRBV18; DNA: TGTGCCAGCTCACCACCTAAGGCGGGGGTCAATGAGCAGTTCTTC; CDR3: CASSPPKAGVNEQFF
D: TRBD2; J: TRBJ2-1; size: -; length: 16; V: TRBV11-2; DNA: TGTGCCAGCAGCACCAGGACTAGCGGGAGAATCAATGAGCAGTTCTTC; CDR3: CASSTRTSGRINEQFF
D: TRBD2; J: TRBJ2-1; size: -; length: 13; V: TRBV6-5; DNA: TGTGCCAGCTCCGGACTAGCGGGAGGAGGGCAGTTCTTC; CDR3: CASSGLAGGGQFF
D: -; J: TRBJ2-5; size: -; length: 14; V: TRBV7-7; DNA: TGTGCCAGCAGCTTAGCGTTCTCAGAAGAGACCCAGTACTTC; CDR3: CASSLAFSEETQYF
D: -; J: TRBJ2-7; size: few; length: 13; V: TRBV11-3; DNA: TGTGCCAGCAGCAAGGGAGGATCCTACGAGCAGTACTTC; CDR3: CASSKGGSYEQYF
D: TRBD2; J: TRBJ2-7; size: -; length: 16; V: TRBV28; DNA: TGTGCCAGCAGCCCCGGGACTAGCGGGAGCTCGAACGAGCAGTACTTC; CDR3: CASSPGTSGSSNEQYF
D: -; J: TRBJ1-2; size: -; length: 13; V: TRBV30; DNA: TGTGCCTGGACCCCGCGGAGCCACTATGGCTACACCTTC; CDR3: CAWTPRSHYGYTF
D: -; J: TRBJ2-7; size: -; length: 15; V: TRBV4-1; DNA: TGCGCCAGCAGCCAAGACCCCGGGAGCTCCTACGAGCAGTACTTC; CDR3: CASSQDPGSSYEQYF
D: -; J: TRBJ1-5; size: -; length: 14; V: TRBV4-2; DNA: TGTGCCAGCAGCCAAGGACTGGGTGGCCAGCCCCAGCATTTT; CDR3: CASSQGLGGQPQHF
D: -; J: TRBJ1-2; size: -; length: 15; V: TRBV5-8; DNA: TGTGCCGCATCGCGGAGGGGCGATCTCTCATATGGCTACACCTTC; CDR3: CAASRRGDLSYGYTF
D: TRBD1; J: TRBJ2-3; size: -; length: 14; V: TRBV15; DNA: TGTGCCACCAGCGAGGACAGGGTACGAGATACGCAGTATTTT; CDR3: CATSEDRVRDTQYF
D: TRBD1; J: TRBJ2-5; size: -; length: 18; V: TRBV11-2; DNA: TGTGCCAGCAGCTTTGGTGGACAGGGGGCGGGCGGTCAAGAGACCCAGTACTTC; CDR3: CASSFGGQGAGGQETQYF
D: -; J: TRBJ2-7; size: -; length: 12; V: TRBV2; DNA: TGTGCCAGCAGAAACGAGGGCGACGAGCAGTACTTC; CDR3: CASRNEGDEQYF
D: TRBD1; J: TRBJ1-5; size: -; length: 15; V: TRBV29-1; DNA: TGCAGCGTTGCCCATAGGACAGGTAGCAATCAGCCCCAGCATTTT; CDR3: CSVAHRTGSNQPQHF
D: TRBD2; J: TRBJ2-4; size: -; length: 14; V: TRBV5-6; DNA: TGTGCCAGCAGCTTATGGACTAGCGCAGACATTCAGTACTTC; CDR3: CASSLWTSADIQYF
D: -; J: TRBJ2-1; size: -; length: 14; V: TRBV7-8; DNA: TGTGCCAGCAGCTTAGCTAGCTCCTACAATGAGCAGTTCTTC; CDR3: CASSLASSYNEQFF
D: TRBD1; J: TRBJ1-1; size: -; length: 18; V: TRBV11-2; DNA: TGTGCCAGCAGCTCATACCAATCCCCGGGACAGGTAGACACTGAAGCTTTCTTT; CDR3: CASSSYQSPGQVDTEAFF
D: TRBD1; J: TRBJ1-1; size: -; length: 16; V: TRBV15; DNA: TGTGCCACCAGCAGAGATCATGGGACAGTGAACACTGAAGCTTTCTTT; CDR3: CATSRDHGTVNTEAFF
D: -; J: TRBJ2-7; size: -; length: 13; V: TRBV29-1; DNA: TGCAGCGTTGGGCTTGGGGGGATGAACGAGCAGTACTTC; CDR3: CSVGLGGMNEQYF
D: -; J: TRBJ2-2; size: once; length: 14; V: TRBV7-2; DNA: TGTGCCAGCAGCCCCACACAGGCGACCGGGGAGCTGTTTTTT; CDR3: CASSPTQATGELFF
D: -; J: TRBJ1-4; size: -; length: 13; V: TRBV28; DNA: TGTGCCAGCAGGCCTGACCCGGGTGAAAAACTGTTTTTT; CDR3: CASRPDPGEKLFF
D: TRBD2; J: TRBJ2-7; size: -; length: 14; V: TRBV6-5; DNA: TGTGCCAGCAGTACGGGACTAGCGAGTTACGAGCAGTACTTC; CDR3: CASSTGLASYEQYF
D: TRBD2; J: TRBJ2-7; size: -; length: 16; V: TRBV5-1; DNA: TGCGCCAGCAGCTTGACTAGCGGGAGTGTGTCCTACGAGCAGTACTTC; CDR3: CASSLTSGSVSYEQYF
D: -; J: TRBJ2-7; size: -; length: 12; V: TRBV11-3; DNA: TGTGCCAGCAGCTGGGGGGAAACCGAGCAGTACTTC; CDR3: CASSWGETEQYF
D: TRBD1; J: TRBJ2-2; size: once; length: 14; V: TRBV19; DNA: TGTGCCAGTAGTATAGGGACAGGGGGCGGGGAGCTGTTTTTT; CDR3: CASSIGTGGGELFF
D: -; J: TRBJ1-2; size: -; length: 14; V: TRBV30; DNA: TGTGCCTGGAGTGTCGGGGGAGTCGGCTATGGCTACACCTTC; CDR3: CAWSVGGVGYGYTF
D: TRBD2; J: TRBJ2-7; size: -; length: 16; V: TRBV18; DNA: TGTGCCAGCTCACGAGGGACTAGCGGGAGGACCTACGAGCAGTACTTC; CDR3: CASSRGTSGRTYEQYF
D: -; J: TRBJ1-5; size: -; length: 14; V: TRBV30; DNA: TGTGCCTGGAGTGTAAAGGGGGGCAATCAGCCCCAGCATTTT; CDR3: CAWSVKGGNQPQHF
D: -; J: TRBJ2-7; size: few; length: 13; V: TRBV5-1; DNA: TGCGCCAGCAGCTTGGGCACAGGGTACGAGCAGTACTTC; CDR3: CASSLGTGYEQYF
D: -; J: TRBJ2-7; size: -; length: 14; V: TRBV2; DNA: TGTGCCAGCAGCCGGTTACTAGGGCCCTACGAGCAGTACTTC; CDR3: CASSRLLGPYEQYF
D: -; J: TRBJ1-1; size: -; length: 13; V: TRBV2; DNA: TGTGCCAGCTTACAGGACCGGAACACTGAAGCTTTCTTT; CDR3: CASLQDRNTEAFF
D: TRBD1; J: TRBJ2-5; size: -; length: 16; V: TRBV5-1; DNA: TGCGCCAGCAGCTTGCCCGGGACAGGGGGCTCAGAGACCCAGTACTTC; CDR3: CASSLPGTGGSETQYF
D: -; J: TRBJ1-1; size: -; length: 12; V: TRBV6-5; DNA: TGTGCCAGCAGAACAACAGGGATTGAAGCTTTCTTT; CDR3: CASRTTGIEAFF
D: TRBD2; J: TRBJ2-3; size: -; length: 15; V: TRBV5-4; DNA: TGTGCCAGCAGCCCCGGGGGAGGGAGTAAAAATACGCAGTATTTT; CDR3: CASSPGGGSKNTQYF
D: TRBD1; J: TRBJ1-1; size: -; length: 16; V: TRBV13; DNA: TGTGCCAGCAGCCCCGATACGGGACAGGAGGACACTGAAGCTTTCTTT; CDR3: CASSPDTGQEDTEAFF
D: TRBD2; J: TRBJ2-4; size: -; length: 14; V: TRBV7-9; DNA: TGTGCCAGCAGCTTAGAAGCGGGAGTCCACATTCAGTACTTC; CDR3: CASSLEAGVHIQYF
D: TRBD2; J: TRBJ2-7; size: -; length: 15; V: TRBV15; DNA: TGTGCCACCAGCAGAGATGGGACTAGCGAACACGAGCAGTACTTC; CDR3: CATSRDGTSEHEQYF
D: -; J: TRBJ2-7; size: -; length: 13; V: TRBV4-2; DNA: TGTGCCAGCAGCCAAGATGGGCCCTACGAGCAGTACTTC; CDR3: CASSQDGPYEQYF
D: -; J: TRBJ2-1; size: few; length: 15; V: TRBV9; DNA: TGTGCCAGCAGCGTAGTGGGGGGACCGTACAATGAGCAGTTCTTC; CDR3: CASSVVGGPYNEQFF
D: -; J: TRBJ1-5; size: -; length: 13; V: TRBV2; DNA: TGTGCCACCACGATTCGAGCCAATCAGCCCCAGCATTTT; CDR3: CATTIRANQPQHF
D: TRBD1; J: TRBJ1-2; size: -; length: 13; V: TRBV6-1; DNA: TGTGCCAGCAAACTACAGGGGGCGCGGGGCTACACCTTC; CDR3: CASKLQGARGYTF
D: -; J: TRBJ1-2; size: once; length: 14; V: TRBV5-1; DNA: TGCGCCAGCAGCTCTGGGGGGGGGCTAGATGGCTACACCTTC; CDR3: CASSSGGGLDGYTF
D: TRBD2; J: TRBJ2-5; size: -; length: 15; V: TRBV6-1; DNA: TGTGCCAGCAGTGTCATGGGGGGGTACCAAGAGACCCAGTACTTC; CDR3: CASSVMGGYQETQYF
D: -; J: TRBJ1-1; size: -; length: 14; V: TRBV5-6; DNA: TGTGCCAGCAGCTTGAGGTTGGGGGCGACTGAAGCTTTCTTT; CDR3: CASSLRLGATEAFF
D: TRBD1; J: TRBJ2-5; size: -; length: 14; V: TRBV10-2; DNA: TGCGCCAGCAGTGAACGGGACAGAAAAGAGACCCAGTACTTC; CDR3: CASSERDRKETQYF
D: TRBD1; J: TRBJ2-2; size: few; length: 14; V: TRBV29-1; DNA: TGCAGCGTGGGGACAGGGAAGAGCACCGGGGAGCTGTTTTTT; CDR3: CSVGTGKSTGELFF
D: TRBD1; J: TRBJ1-1; size: -; length: 14; V: TRBV28; DNA: TGTGCCAGCAGTTCAGGACAGGCGTTCACTGAAGCTTTCTTT; CDR3: CASSSGQAFTEAFF
D: -; J: TRBJ1-1; size: -; length: 14; V: TRBV6-5; DNA: TGTGCCAGCAGTTCCGGGGGGGTCTTGACTGAAGCTTTCTTT; CDR3: CASSSGGVLTEAFF
D: TRBD1; J: TRBJ1-2; size: once; length: 15; V: TRBV6-5; DNA: TGTGCCAGCAGTTACTCTCGACAGGGACCCTATGGCTACACCTTC; CDR3: CASSYSRQGPYGYTF
D: -; J: TRBJ1-1; size: -; length: 13; V: TRBV18; DNA: TGTGCCAGCTCACCGAGGGCGGACACTGAAGCTTTCTTT; CDR3: CASSPRADTEAFF
D: -; J: TRBJ2-2; size: -; length: 13; V: TRBV2; DNA: TGTGCCAGCAGTGAAGTTTCGACCGGGGAGCTGTTTTTT; CDR3: CASSEVSTGELFF
D: TRBD2; J: TRBJ2-3; size: -; length: 15; V: TRBV19; DNA: TGTGCCAGTAGTAAGGTCGATGCGGGAGGGAAGGCGCAGTATTTT; CDR3: CASSKVDAGGKAQYF